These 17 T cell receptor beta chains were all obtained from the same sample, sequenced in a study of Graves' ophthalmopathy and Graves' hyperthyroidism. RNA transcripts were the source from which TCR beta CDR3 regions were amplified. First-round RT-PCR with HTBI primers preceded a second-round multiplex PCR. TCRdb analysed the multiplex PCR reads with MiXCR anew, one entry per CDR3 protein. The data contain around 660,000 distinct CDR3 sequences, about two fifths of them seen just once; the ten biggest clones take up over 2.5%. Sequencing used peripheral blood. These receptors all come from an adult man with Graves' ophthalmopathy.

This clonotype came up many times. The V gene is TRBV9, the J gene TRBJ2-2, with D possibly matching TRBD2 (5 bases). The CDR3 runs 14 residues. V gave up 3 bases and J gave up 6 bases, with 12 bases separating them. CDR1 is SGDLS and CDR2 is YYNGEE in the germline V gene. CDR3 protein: CASSAGLRPGELFF. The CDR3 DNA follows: TGTGCCAGCAGCGCGGGGTTACGTCCCGGGGAGCTGTTTTTT.

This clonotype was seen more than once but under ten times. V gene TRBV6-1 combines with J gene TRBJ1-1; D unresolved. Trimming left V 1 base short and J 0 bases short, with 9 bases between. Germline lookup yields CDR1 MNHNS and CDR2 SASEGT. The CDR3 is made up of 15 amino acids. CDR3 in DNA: TGTGCCAGCAGTGAAGTAGCGGGTGTGAACACTGAAGCTTTCTTT. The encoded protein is CASSEVAGVNTEAFF.

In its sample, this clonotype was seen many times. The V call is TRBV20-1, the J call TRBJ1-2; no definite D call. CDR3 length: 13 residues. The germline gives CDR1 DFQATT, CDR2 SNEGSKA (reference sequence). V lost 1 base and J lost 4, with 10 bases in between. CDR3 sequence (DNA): TGCAGTGCTAGAGCCATAGGAGCCTATGGCTACACCTTC. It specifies CSARAIGAYGYTF.

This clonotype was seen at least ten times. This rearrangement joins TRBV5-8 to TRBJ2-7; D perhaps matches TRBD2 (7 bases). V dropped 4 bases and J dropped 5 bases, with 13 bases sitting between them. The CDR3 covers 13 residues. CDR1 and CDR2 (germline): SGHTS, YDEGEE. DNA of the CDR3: TGTGCCAGCAGCCCGCCGGGGGGCCACGAGCAGTACTTC. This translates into CASSPPGGHEQYF.

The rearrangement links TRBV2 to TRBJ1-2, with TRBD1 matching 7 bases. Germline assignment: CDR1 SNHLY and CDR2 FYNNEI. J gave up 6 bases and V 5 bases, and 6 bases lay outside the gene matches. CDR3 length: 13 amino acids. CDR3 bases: TGTGCCAGCAGTACGACAGGGCAGGATGGCTACACCTTC. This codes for CASSTTGQDGYTF.

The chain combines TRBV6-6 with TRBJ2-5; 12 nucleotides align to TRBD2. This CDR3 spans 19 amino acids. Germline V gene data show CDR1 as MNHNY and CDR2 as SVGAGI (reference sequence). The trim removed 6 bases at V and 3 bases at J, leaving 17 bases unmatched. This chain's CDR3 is CASSRDRVPSGRAEETQYF. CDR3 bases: TGTGCCAGCAGCCGGGACAGGGTGCCTAGCGGGAGGGCCGAAGAGACCCAGTACTTC.

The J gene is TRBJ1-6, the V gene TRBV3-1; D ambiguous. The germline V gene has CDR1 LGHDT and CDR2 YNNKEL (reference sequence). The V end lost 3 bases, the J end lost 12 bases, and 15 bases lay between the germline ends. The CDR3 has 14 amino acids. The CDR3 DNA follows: TGTGCCAGCAGCCAGGAAACGAGAGGCGGACCCCTCCACTTT. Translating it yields CASSQETRGGPLHF. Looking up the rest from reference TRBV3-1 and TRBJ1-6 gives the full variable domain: DTAVSQTPKYLVTQMGNDKSIKCEQNLGHDTMYWYKQDSKKFLKIMFSYNNKELIINETVPNRFSPKSPDKAHLNLHINSLELGDSAVYFCASSQETRGGPLHFGNGTRLTVT.

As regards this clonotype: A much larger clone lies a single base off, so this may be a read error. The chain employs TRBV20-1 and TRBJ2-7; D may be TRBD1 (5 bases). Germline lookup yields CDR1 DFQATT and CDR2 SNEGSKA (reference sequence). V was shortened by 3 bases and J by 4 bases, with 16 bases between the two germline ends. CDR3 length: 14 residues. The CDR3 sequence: CSASPQGAAYEQYF. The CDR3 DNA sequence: TGCAGTGCTAGTCCCCAGGGCGCCGCGTACGAGCAGTACTTC.

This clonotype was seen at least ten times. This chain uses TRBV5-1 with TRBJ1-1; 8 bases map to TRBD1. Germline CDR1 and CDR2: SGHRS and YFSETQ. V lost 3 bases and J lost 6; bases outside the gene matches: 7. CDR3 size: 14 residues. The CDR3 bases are TGCGCCAGCAGCTCAGGGGACAGGAGAGCTGAAGCTTTCTTT. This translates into CASSSGDRRAEAFF.

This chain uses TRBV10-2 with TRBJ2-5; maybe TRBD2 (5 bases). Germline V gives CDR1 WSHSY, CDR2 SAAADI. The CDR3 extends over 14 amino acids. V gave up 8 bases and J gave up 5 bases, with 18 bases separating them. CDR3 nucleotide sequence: TGCGCCAGCGGCGTATTAGCGAGATCGGAGACCCAGTACTTC. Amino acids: CASGVLARSETQYF.

CDR3 nucleotides: TGTGCCAGCAGCACCCACCATGAGGGTTACCCTTACGAGCAGTACTTC. This encodes CASSTHHEGYPYEQYF. V usage is TRBV11-2 and J usage is TRBJ2-7, with D maybe TRBD2 (5 bases). CDR3 size: 16 residues. Trimming removed 5 bases from V and 4 bases from J, with 21 bases in between. Per germline, CDR1 SGHAT and CDR2 FQNNGV.

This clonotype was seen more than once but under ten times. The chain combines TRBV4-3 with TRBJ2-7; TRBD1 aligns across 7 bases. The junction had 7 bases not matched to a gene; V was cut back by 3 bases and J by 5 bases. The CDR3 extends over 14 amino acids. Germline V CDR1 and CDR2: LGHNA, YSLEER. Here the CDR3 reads CASSHRTGRDEQYF. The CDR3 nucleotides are TGCGCCAGCAGCCATCGGACAGGAAGGGACGAGCAGTACTTC.

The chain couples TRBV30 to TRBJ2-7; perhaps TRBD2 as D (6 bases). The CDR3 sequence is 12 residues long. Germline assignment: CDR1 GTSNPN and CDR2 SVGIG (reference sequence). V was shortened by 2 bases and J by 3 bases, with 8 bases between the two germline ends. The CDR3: CAWSPTSYEQYF. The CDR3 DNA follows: TGTGCCTGGAGTCCGACTAGCTACGAGCAGTACTTC.

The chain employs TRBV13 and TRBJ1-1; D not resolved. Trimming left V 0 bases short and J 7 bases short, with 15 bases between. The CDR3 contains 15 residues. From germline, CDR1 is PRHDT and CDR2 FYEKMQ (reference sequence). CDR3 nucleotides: TGTGCCAGCAGCTTAGGGAAGAGCGGACGGGTTGAAGCTTTCTTT. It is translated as CASSLGKSGRVEAFF.

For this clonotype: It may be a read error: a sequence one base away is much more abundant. The DNA for the CDR3 is TGTGCCAGCAGCGTAGTAGGCGGCACCGGGGAGCTGTTTTTT. Protein product: CASSVVGGTGELFF. This chain connects TRBV9 to TRBJ2-2; no reliable D call. There are 14 residues in the CDR3. V lost 0 bases and J 4 bases, leaving 7 bases between the germline ends. Germline CDR1 SGDLS, CDR2 YYNGEE.

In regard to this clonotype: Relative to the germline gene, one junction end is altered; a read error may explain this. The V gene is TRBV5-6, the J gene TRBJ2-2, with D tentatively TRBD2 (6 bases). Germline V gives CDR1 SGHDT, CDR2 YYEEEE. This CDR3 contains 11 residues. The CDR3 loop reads CASSLNGGAVF. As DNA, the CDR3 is TGTGCCAGCAGCTTGAACGGGGGAGCTGTTTTT.

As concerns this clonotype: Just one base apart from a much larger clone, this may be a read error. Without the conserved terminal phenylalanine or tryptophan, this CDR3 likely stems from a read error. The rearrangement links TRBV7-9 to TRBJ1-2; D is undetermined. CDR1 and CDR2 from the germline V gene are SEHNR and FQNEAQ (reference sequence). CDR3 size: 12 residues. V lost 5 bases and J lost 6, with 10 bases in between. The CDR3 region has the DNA TGTGCCAGCAGCCCCGACACGGATGGCTACACCCTC. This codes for CASSPDTDGYTL.